The 2 T cell receptor beta chains reported below all come from one sample, sequenced in a study of read filtering for tumor transcriptome and immune sequencing. Molecular barcoded adaptors covering alpha/delta and beta/gamma chains were used on around 400 ng RNA. Each CDR3 protein gets one entry after TCRdb re-called the reads with MiXCR. Of 39,000 or so distinct CDR3 sequences in the sample, around 15% were seen once. Input material: a population of CD138-negative cells sorted from bone marrow. These receptors all come from a donor aged 40 or older with multiple myeloma.

In its sample, this clonotype was seen many times. V is TRBV9 and J is TRBJ2-3; 7 nucleotides match TRBD2. This CDR3 has 16 amino acids. Germline CDR1 reads SGDLS; CDR2 reads YYNGEE. After removal of 0 bases from V and 1 base from J, the junction contained 5 bases not matched to a gene. The CDR3 here is CASSVGPAGGTDTQYF. The CDR3 DNA sequence: TGTGCCAGCAGCGTAGGTCCTGCGGGGGGCACAGATACGCAGTATTTT.

This clonotype was observed many times. V gene TRBV24-1 combines with J gene TRBJ2-1; 9 nucleotides align to TRBD2. V trimming: 5 bases; J trimming: 7 bases; junction bases outside the gene matches: 14. CDR1 and CDR2 (germline): KGHDR, SFDVKD. The CDR3 covers 17 residues. DNA for the CDR3: TGTGCCACCAGTGGCAGGGATGGGGCTAGCGGGAAGAATGAGCAGTTCTTC. Translating gives CATSGRDGASGKNEQFF.